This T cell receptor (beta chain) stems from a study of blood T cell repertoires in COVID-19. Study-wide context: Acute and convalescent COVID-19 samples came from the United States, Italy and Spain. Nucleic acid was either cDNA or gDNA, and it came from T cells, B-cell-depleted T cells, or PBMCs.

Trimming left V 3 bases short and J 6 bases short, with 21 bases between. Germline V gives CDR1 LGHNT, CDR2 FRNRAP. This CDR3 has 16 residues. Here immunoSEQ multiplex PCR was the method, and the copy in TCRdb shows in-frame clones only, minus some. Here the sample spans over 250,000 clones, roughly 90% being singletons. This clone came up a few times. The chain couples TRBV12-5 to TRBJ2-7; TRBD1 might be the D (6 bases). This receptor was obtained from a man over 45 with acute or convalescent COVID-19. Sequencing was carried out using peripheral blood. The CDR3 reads CASGFLRDNHGGEQYF. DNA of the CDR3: TGTGCTAGTGGTTTTCTCCGGGACAACCACGGTGGCGAGCAGTACTTC.